The 27 T cell receptor beta chains given below trace back to one sample, sequenced in a study of neoadjuvant anti-PD-1 for oral cavity cancer. TCRdb's copy holds only in-frame clones and misses some; the assay was immunoSEQ multiplex PCR. The profile shows approximately 17,000 clones, about three quarters of them singletons. The sequenced sample was PBMCs, obtained before nivolumab (anti-PD-1) treatment. All receptors derive from a person between 40 and 85 years old with oral cavity squamous cell carcinoma.

This clone occurred a few times. V gene TRBV7-6 combines with J gene TRBJ2-5; 11 bases are a match to TRBD2. The CDR3 sequence is 15 residues long. Germline trimming cut 8 bases from V and 5 bases from J; bases unmatched to any gene: 10. From germline, CDR1 is SGHVS and CDR2 FNYEAQ. The chain's CDR3 is CASHVLAGVRETQYF. As DNA, the CDR3 is TGTGCCAGCCATGTACTAGCGGGAGTAAGGGAGACCCAGTACTTC.

The chain employs TRBV5-5 and TRBJ2-5, with 7 nucleotides matching TRBD2. The CDR3 is 14 residues long. Germline-derived CDR1 and CDR2 are SGHKS and YYEKEE (reference sequence). With V trimmed by 1 base and J by 4 bases, 4 bases remained unmatched. The CDR3 reads CASSLNWGGETQYF. DNA of the CDR3: TGTGCCAGCAGCTTGAACTGGGGGGGAGAGACCCAGTACTTC.

The J gene is TRBJ2-3, the V gene TRBV5-4; 9 nucleotides line up with TRBD2. The CDR3 consists of 17 residues. Trimming at V came to 6 bases and at J to 2 bases, leaving 13 bases not matched to a gene. CDR1 and CDR2 (germline): SGHNT, YYREEE (reference sequence). CDR3 in amino acids: CASKRLLAGKSTDTQYF. The CDR3 DNA follows: TGTGCCAGCAAACGACTCCTAGCGGGAAAATCCACAGATACGCAGTATTTT.

The V call is TRBV6-5, the J call TRBJ1-1; 9 bases are a match to TRBD1. V lost 2 bases, J lost 4 bases, and 5 bases stayed unmatched. CDR3 length: 15 amino acids. Germline lookup yields CDR1 MNHEY and CDR2 SVGAGI. Written as DNA, the CDR3 is TGTGCCAGCAGTTACCTCACAGGGGGCCGCACTGAAGCTTTCTTT. It encodes CASSYLTGGRTEAFF.

The rearrangement links TRBV5-4 to TRBJ2-3; D unclear. The germline V gene encodes CDR1 SGHNT and CDR2 YYREEE (reference sequence). This CDR3 has 13 residues. V dropped 4 bases and J dropped 4 bases, with 10 bases sitting between them. The CDR3 sequence: CASSQRVPDTQYF. Written as DNA, the CDR3 is TGTGCCAGCAGCCAAAGGGTCCCAGATACGCAGTATTTT.

There are a few counts of this clone. The chain joins TRBV19 to TRBJ1-4; tentative D call: TRBD1 (6 bases). Germline-derived CDR1 and CDR2 are LNHDA and SQIVND (reference sequence). The germline V and J ends were trimmed by 7 bases and 3 bases, with 18 bases remaining between them. The CDR3 totals 16 residues. CDR3 nucleotide sequence: TGTGCCAGTACCGGACAGAACCGGGCCCCTAATGAAAAACTGTTTTTT. Its translation is CASTGQNRAPNEKLFF. The variable domain in full, completed from reference TRBV19 and TRBJ1-4, reads DGGITQSPKYLFRKEGQNVTLSCEQNLNHDAMYWYRQDPGQGLRLIYYSQIVNDFQKGDIAEGYSVSREKKESFPLTVTSAQKNPTAFYLCASTGQNRAPNEKLFFGSGTQLSVL.

The chain links TRBV7-8 to TRBJ2-7; the match to TRBD1 covers 7 bases. This CDR3 is 15 amino acids long. V trimming: 5 bases; J trimming: 4 bases; junction bases outside the gene matches: 11. Germline V gene data show CDR1 as SGHVS and CDR2 as FQNEAQ. CDR3 loop: CASSPRDRTLYEQYF. CDR3 sequence (DNA): TGTGCCAGCAGCCCAAGGGACAGAACCTTATACGAGCAGTACTTC.

V is TRBV5-5 and J is TRBJ1-4; no clear D. Germline CDR1 and CDR2: SGHKS and YYEKEE (reference sequence). The ends were cut back, 2 bases at V and 8 bases at J, with 10 bases in the middle. The CDR3 contains 13 residues. The CDR3 DNA reads TGTGCCAGCAGCTTAACCCTTAGAGAAAAACTGTTTTTT. As protein: CASSLTLREKLFF.

The table lists this clone with a few counts. The chain employs TRBV6-7 and TRBJ1-5; D is ambiguous. TRBV6-7 belongs to the ORF category, with a function that is uncertain. The CDR3 spans 13 residues. Trimming shortened V by 6 bases and J by 1 base, and 7 bases separated the two germline ends. CDR3 DNA sequence: TGTGCCAGCAGCCCACCGAGCAATCAGCCCCAGCATTTT. Protein product: CASSPPSNQPQHF.

The rearrangement links TRBV5-5 to TRBJ2-3; TRBD2 aligns across 12 bases. V lost 4 bases to trimming and J lost 3 bases; unmatched junction nucleotides: 3. This CDR3 comprises 15 residues. The germline V gene has CDR1 SGHKS and CDR2 YYEKEE (reference sequence). The CDR3 nucleotides are TGTGCCAGCAGCCTCCTAGCGGGGGGGACAGATACGCAGTATTTT. It translates to CASSLLAGGTDTQYF.

The chain uses TRBV18 and TRBJ2-7, with D possibly being TRBD1 (5 bases). Germline assignment: CDR1 KGHSH and CDR2 LQKENI. The CDR3 is 14 amino acids. The germline V and J ends were trimmed by 6 bases and 0 bases, with 12 bases remaining between them. The CDR3 region is CASSSYRNSYEQYF. The CDR3, as DNA: TGTGCCAGCTCTTCCTACAGGAACTCCTACGAGCAGTACTTC.

This clone was detected a few times. The J gene is TRBJ1-5, the V gene TRBV19; 7 bases align to TRBD1. Germline loops: CDR1 LNHDA, CDR2 SQIVND (reference sequence). V dropped 3 bases and J dropped 6; count of bases not matched to a gene: 5. This CDR3 contains 14 residues. Here the CDR3 DNA reads TGTGCCAGTAGTATGGGACAGTTGGGTCAGCCCCAGCATTTT. As protein: CASSMGQLGQPQHF.

The V gene is TRBV5-1, the J gene TRBJ2-7; TRBD1 or TRBD2 may be the D gene (5 bases each). CDR1 is SGHRS and CDR2 is YFSETQ in the germline V gene. The length of the CDR3 is 14 residues. The V end was cut by 3 bases, the J end by 2 bases, with 12 bases between. CDR3 protein: CASSSGPGPYEQYF. The CDR3 bases are TGCGCCAGCAGCTCAGGTCCGGGACCCTACGAGCAGTACTTC.

This sequence joins TRBV30 and TRBJ2-5; 11 nucleotides line up with TRBD2. Germline CDR1 reads GTSNPN; CDR2 reads SVGIG (reference sequence). This CDR3 comprises 15 residues. V dropped 2 bases and J dropped 5; count of bases not matched to a gene: 7. For the CDR3, the DNA is TGTGCCTGGAGTTTAGCGGGGGGGTCGTGGGAGACCCAGTACTTC. This gives the protein CAWSLAGGSWETQYF.

The chain uses TRBV5-1 and TRBJ1-1, with D perhaps TRBD1 (5 bases). CDR1 and CDR2 from the germline V gene are SGHRS and YFSETQ. The CDR3 totals 16 residues. V lost 4 bases to trimming and J lost 1 base, with 17 bases between them. The CDR3 loop reads CASSPVAGQGNTEAFF. The CDR3 DNA sequence: TGCGCCAGCAGCCCCGTTGCGGGGCAGGGGAACACTGAAGCTTTCTTT.

The chain has TRBV5-1 and TRBJ1-1, with TRBD1 as a possible D gene (6 bases). CDR1 is SGHRS, CDR2 YFSETQ, per germline. This CDR3 is 16 amino acids long. V was shortened by 1 base and J by 4 bases, with 17 bases between the two germline ends. The CDR3 nucleotides are TGCGCCAGCAGCTTGACGGCTGGGGGGCTAATCACTGAAGCTTTCTTT. This gives the protein CASSLTAGGLITEAFF.

CDR3 coding DNA: TGTGCCTGGAGGTCCGATTACAGGGGAACGGGCCAGTACTTC. The encoded protein is CAWRSDYRGTGQYF. The V and J genes are TRBV30 and TRBJ2-7; 7 nucleotides match TRBD1. Germline V lookup: CDR1 GTSNPN, CDR2 SVGIG (reference sequence). V lost 3 bases and J lost 10; bases outside the gene matches: 15. The CDR3 runs to 14 residues.

This clone was detected only once. This chain links TRBV7-6 with TRBJ2-5, with TRBD2 identical over 7 bases. J lost 5 bases, V lost 2 bases, and 5 bases had no gene match. Germline loops: CDR1 SGHVS, CDR2 FNYEAQ. The CDR3 loop spans 14 amino acids. The CDR3 here is CASSLRGGRETQYF. The CDR3 DNA is TGTGCCAGCAGCTTACGCGGGGGTCGGGAGACCCAGTACTTC.

V and J are TRBV4-1 and TRBJ2-7; the D is unclear. Between the trimmed V and J ends, which lost 0 bases and 12 bases, there was a span of 12 bases. The CDR3 runs to 12 residues. The V gene's germline CDR1 is MGHRA and CDR2 YSYEKL. The CDR3 loop is CASSQDRVWLYF. In DNA, the CDR3 is TGCGCCAGCAGCCAAGATCGAGTTTGGCTGTACTTC.

This sequence joins TRBV19 and TRBJ2-5; 8 bases align to TRBD2. Germline V gene sequence: CDR1 LNHDA, CDR2 SQIVND (reference sequence). The CDR3 runs 14 residues. The V segment lost 4 bases and the J segment 4 bases; nucleotides outside the gene matches: 5. CDR3 nucleotide sequence: TGTGCCAGTAGTACGGTAGCGGGGACAGAGACCCAGTACTTC. It encodes CASSTVAGTETQYF.

This rearrangement joins TRBV11-2 to TRBJ1-1, with TRBD1 as a possible D gene (5 bases). The V end lost 4 bases, the J end lost 8 bases, and 23 bases lay between the germline ends. The CDR3 sequence is 16 residues long. CDR1 and CDR2 from the germline V gene are SGHAT and FQNNGV. The CDR3 here is CASSSLARKGRREAFF. CDR3 DNA: TGTGCCAGCAGCTCTCTAGCCCGTAAGGGGCGGCGGGAAGCTTTCTTT.

This clone was detected a few times. This sequence joins TRBV7-9 and TRBJ2-1, with TRBD1 matching over 7 bases. The CDR3 is 16 residues long. V shed 2 bases and J 3 bases; nucleotides not matched to a gene: 7. Germline V gene sequence: CDR1 SEHNR, CDR2 FQNEAQ (reference sequence). The CDR3 DNA reads as TGTGCCAGCAGCTTATGGGTGGGACAGCTCTACAATGAGCAGTTCTTC. Translation gives CASSLWVGQLYNEQFF.

This clone was seen a few times. The rearrangement links TRBV27 to TRBJ1-1, with 8 positions matching TRBD1. The CDR3 totals 16 residues. Germline lookup yields CDR1 MNHEY and CDR2 SMNVEV (reference sequence). V shed 6 bases, J shed 1 base, and the junction held 10 bases outside the gene matches. In DNA, the CDR3 is TGTGCCAGCAGGGGAGACAGGGGAAGTAGGAACACTGAAGCTTTCTTT. It translates to CASRGDRGSRNTEAFF.

There are a few counts of this clone. The V call is TRBV11-2, the J call TRBJ2-7; 10 nucleotides match TRBD1. V trimming: 5 bases; J trimming: 3 bases; junction bases outside the gene matches: 7. The CDR3 has 15 amino acids. CDR1 and CDR2 from the germline V gene are SGHAT and FQNNGV. The CDR3 coding sequence is TGTGCCAGCAGCCTGACCCGGGACAGGGGCTACGAGCAGTACTTC. It encodes CASSLTRDRGYEQYF. Full variable domain (rest looked up from reference TRBV11-2 and TRBJ2-7): EAGVAQSPRYKIIEKRQSVAFWCNPISGHATLYWYQQILGQGPKLLIQFQNNGVVDDSQLPKDRFSAERLKGVDSTLKIQPAKLEDSAVYLCASSLTRDRGYEQYFGPGTRLTVT.

V and J are TRBV6-1 and TRBJ1-4; 8 nucleotides agree with TRBD1. This CDR3 region has 14 residues. The germline V gene has CDR1 MNHNS and CDR2 SASEGT. The V gene end was trimmed by 4 bases and the J gene end by 6 bases; junction bases not matched to a gene: 4. The CDR3 is CASSGTGSDEKLFF. DNA for the CDR3: TGTGCCAGCAGTGGGACAGGGTCGGATGAAAAACTGTTTTTT.

The table lists this clone with a count of one. The chain employs TRBV5-1 and TRBJ2-3, with 7 nucleotides matching TRBD2. Germline values: CDR1 SGHRS, CDR2 YFSETQ. V lost 2 bases and J lost 1; bases outside the gene matches: 4. This CDR3 is 15 amino acids long. The CDR3 loop is CASSFKSGGTDTQYF. In nucleotides, the CDR3 is TGCGCCAGCAGCTTTAAAAGCGGGGGCACAGATACGCAGTATTTT.

The chain has TRBV7-6 and TRBJ2-3; D not certain. This CDR3 has 12 residues. Trimming cost V 2 bases and J 3 bases, with 3 bases left between them. Germline CDR1 is SGHVS and CDR2 is FNYEAQ. The CDR3 bases are TGTGCCAGCAGCTTAAGAACAGATACGCAGTATTTT. Its translation: CASSLRTDTQYF.